One and the same sample provided the 9 T cell receptor beta chains below, sequenced in a study of blood T cell repertoires in COVID-19. Generated by immunoSEQ multiplex PCR, the TCRdb table keeps only in-frame clones and is missing some. The sample comprises hundreds of thousands of clones, more than 70% of which are singletons, and about 10% rests with the top ten. The sample consisted of peripheral blood. These receptors were obtained from a woman aged 25 to 39 with COVID-19, enrolled during active disease.

The gene calls are TRBV5-8 and TRBJ2-7; 8 nucleotides agree with TRBD1. The CDR3 consists of 14 residues. V dropped 5 bases and J dropped 2; count of bases not matched to a gene: 6. Per the germline V gene, CDR1 is SGHTS and CDR2 is YDEGEE. The CDR3 DNA is TGTGCCAGCAGTTCCGTGGGACAGGCCTACGAGCAGTACTTC. Protein: CASSSVGQAYEQYF. The full variable domain, its missing parts supplied by reference TRBV5-8 and TRBJ2-7, is EAGVTQSPTHLIKTRGQQATLRCSPISGHTSVYWYQQALGLGLQFLLWYDEGEERNRGNFPPRFSGRQFPNYSSELNVNALELEDSALYLCASSSVGQAYEQYFGPGTRLTVT.

The chain links TRBV2 to TRBJ1-4, with D perhaps TRBD1 (6 bases). Trimming removed 10 bases from V and 5 bases from J, with 14 bases in between. The germline V gene encodes CDR1 SNHLY and CDR2 FYNNEI. This CDR3 is 13 amino acids long. CDR3 DNA: TGTGCCACTACGAGGACAGAGAATGAAAAACTGTTTTTT. Protein: CATTRTENEKLFF.

J is TRBJ2-3 and V is TRBV30; D is perhaps TRBD1 (5 bases). CDR3 length equals 12 residues. Per germline, CDR1 GTSNPN and CDR2 SVGIG (reference sequence). V was cut by 0 bases and J by 9 bases, with 10 bases left in between. CDR3 coding DNA: TGTGCCTGGAGTGTCGACAGAAGGACGCAGTATTTT. It yields the protein CAWSVDRRTQYF.

The V call is TRBV6-5, the J call TRBJ2-7; the match to TRBD2 covers 8 bases. This CDR3 has 15 residues. Germline V gene lookup returns CDR1 MNHEY and CDR2 SVGAGI. V dropped 5 bases and J dropped 0; count of bases not matched to a gene: 6. The CDR3 DNA follows: TGTGCCAGCAGTCGGGCTAGCGGGTTCTCCTACGAGCAGTACTTC. Translation gives CASSRASGFSYEQYF.

The J gene is TRBJ2-5, the V gene TRBV2, with TRBD1 matching over 10 bases. The junction had 4 bases not matched to a gene; V was cut back by 7 bases and J by 2 bases. Germline CDR1 is SNHLY and CDR2 is FYNNEI. The CDR3 is 14 residues long. This chain's CDR3 is CASKQGQGQETQYF. The CDR3, as DNA: TGTGCCAGCAAACAGGGACAGGGGCAAGAGACCCAGTACTTC.

The chain combines TRBV19 with TRBJ2-6; possibly TRBD1 for D (5 bases). Germline V CDR1 and CDR2: LNHDA, SQIVND (reference sequence). This CDR3 is 23 amino acids long. Trimming removed 5 bases from V and 0 bases from J, with 32 bases in between. In DNA form, the CDR3 reads TGTGCCAGTAGTCCAGGGAACCGGCAGGTTGGGGCTGCGAGAGGCTCTGGGGCCAACGTCCTGACTTTC. The encoded protein is CASSPGNRQVGAARGSGANVLTF.

J is TRBJ1-3 and V is TRBV28; 7 bases align to TRBD1. CDR1 MDHEN and CDR2 SYDVKM come from the germline V gene. The CDR3 runs 13 residues. Trimming at V came to 3 bases and at J to 7 bases, leaving 3 bases not matched to a gene. CDR3 bases: TGTGCCAGCAGTTTGGGACAGACTAACACCATATATTTT. This translates into CASSLGQTNTIYF. Full variable domain (missing parts from reference TRBV28 and TRBJ1-3): DVKVTQSSRYLVKRTGEKVFLECVQDMDHENMFWYRQDPGLGLRLIYFSYDVKMKEKGDIPEGYSVSREKKERFSLILESASTNQTSMYLCASSLGQTNTIYFGEGSWLTVV.

The chain is built from TRBV6-5 and TRBJ2-2, with a possible D match to TRBD2 (5 bases). The CDR3 length is 14 residues. Germline lookup yields CDR1 MNHEY and CDR2 SVGAGI. The V and J ends lost 2 bases and 5 bases respectively, with 9 bases between them. The CDR3 loop is CASSYQRTTGELFF. Here the CDR3 DNA reads TGTGCCAGCAGTTACCAACGGACTACCGGGGAGCTGTTTTTT.

The chain uses TRBV2 and TRBJ2-3, with 7 bases aligning to TRBD2. The V gene's germline CDR1 is SNHLY and CDR2 FYNNEI. V shed 3 bases and J 1 base; nucleotides not matched to a gene: 10. This CDR3 comprises 17 residues. CDR3 bases: TGTGCCAGCAGTGACAAACTCCTCAGCGGGGGCACAGATACGCAGTATTTT. It is translated as CASSDKLLSGGTDTQYF.